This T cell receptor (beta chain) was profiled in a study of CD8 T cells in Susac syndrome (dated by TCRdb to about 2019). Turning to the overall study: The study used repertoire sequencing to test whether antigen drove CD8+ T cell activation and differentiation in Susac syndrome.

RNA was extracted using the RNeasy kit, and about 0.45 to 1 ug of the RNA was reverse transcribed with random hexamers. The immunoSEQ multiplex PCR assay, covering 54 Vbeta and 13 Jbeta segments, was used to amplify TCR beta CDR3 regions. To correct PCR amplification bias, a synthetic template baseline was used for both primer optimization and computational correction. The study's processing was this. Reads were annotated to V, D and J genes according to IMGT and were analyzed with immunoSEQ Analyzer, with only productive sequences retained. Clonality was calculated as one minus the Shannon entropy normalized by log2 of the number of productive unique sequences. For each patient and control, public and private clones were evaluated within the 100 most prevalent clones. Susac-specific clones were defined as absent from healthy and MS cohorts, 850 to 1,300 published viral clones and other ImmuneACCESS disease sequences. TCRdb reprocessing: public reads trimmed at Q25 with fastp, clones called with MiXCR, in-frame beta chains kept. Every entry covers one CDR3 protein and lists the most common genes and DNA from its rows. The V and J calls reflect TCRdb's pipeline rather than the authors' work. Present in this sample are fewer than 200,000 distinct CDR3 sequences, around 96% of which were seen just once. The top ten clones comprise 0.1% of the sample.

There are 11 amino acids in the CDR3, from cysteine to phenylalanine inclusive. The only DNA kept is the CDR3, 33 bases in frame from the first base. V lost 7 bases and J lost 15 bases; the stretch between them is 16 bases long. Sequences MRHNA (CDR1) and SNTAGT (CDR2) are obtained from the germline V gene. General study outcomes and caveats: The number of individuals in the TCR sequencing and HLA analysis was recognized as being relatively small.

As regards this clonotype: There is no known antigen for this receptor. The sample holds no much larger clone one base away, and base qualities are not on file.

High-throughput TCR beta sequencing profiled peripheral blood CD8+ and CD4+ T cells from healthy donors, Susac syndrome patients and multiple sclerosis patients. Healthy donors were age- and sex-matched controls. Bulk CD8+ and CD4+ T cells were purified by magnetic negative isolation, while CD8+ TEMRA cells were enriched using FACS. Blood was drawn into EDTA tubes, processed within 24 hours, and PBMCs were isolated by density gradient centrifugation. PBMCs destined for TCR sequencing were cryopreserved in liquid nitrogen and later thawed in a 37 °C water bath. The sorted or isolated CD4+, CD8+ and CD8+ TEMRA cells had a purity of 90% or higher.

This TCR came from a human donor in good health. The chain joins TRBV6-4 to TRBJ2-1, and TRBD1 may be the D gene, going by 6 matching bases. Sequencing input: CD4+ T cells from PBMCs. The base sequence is TGTGCCAGCATTTTTCAGGGGATGGGGTTCTTC. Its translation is CASIFQGMGFF.